A selection of T cell receptor beta chains follows, all from one sample in a study of T cells in Graves' hyperthyroidism and ophthalmopathy. TCRdb reanalysed the multiplex PCR reads using MiXCR and keeps one entry per CDR3 protein. The top ten clones hold roughly 14% of a sample with 450,000 to 600,000 distinct CDR3 sequences, about 14% of them seen once. The sample comprised blood. These receptor sequences come from a woman aged 40-49 years with Graves' hyperthyroidism. Both conserved end residues are part of each CDR3. The order of the fields is CDR3 protein, CDR3 DNA, CDR3 length, clone size, J gene, D gene, V gene. D genes are given only for firm matches. Clone size is shown for a subset of rows, as once, few, many or a class of expanded clone.

CASSQDVWEGGSNEQFF TGTGCCAGCAGCCAAGACGTCTGGGAGGGGGGGAGCAATGAGCAGTTCTTC 17 many TRBJ2-1 NA TRBV3-1
CSVLPAGYYGYTF TGCAGCGTCCTCCCGGCAGGGTACTATGGCTACACCTTC 13 NA TRBJ1-2 NA TRBV29-1
CASSLYEPKPMKGTQYF TGTGCCAGCAGTTTATATGAGCCCAAACCGATGAAAGGGACCCAGTACTTC 17 few TRBJ2-5 NA TRBV12-3/TRBV12-4
CASRFADRAEAFF TGTGCCAGCAGATTTGCGGACAGGGCTGAAGCTTTCTTT 13 many TRBJ1-1 TRBD1 TRBV28
CAISRSGSSDTQYF TGTGCCATCAGCCGAAGCGGGAGCTCAGATACGCAGTATTTT 14 many TRBJ2-3 TRBD2 TRBV10-3
CASSSRKSTDTQYF TGTGCCAGTAGCTCGAGGAAGAGCACAGATACGCAGTATTTT 14 few TRBJ2-3 NA TRBV7-2
CASSVGQNNEQFF TGTGCCAGCAGCGTCGGACAAAACAATGAGCAGTTCTTC 13 many TRBJ2-1 NA TRBV7-3
CASPVGDTEAFF TGTGCCAGTCCGGTGGGGGACACTGAAGCTTTCTTT 12 many TRBJ1-1 NA TRBV7-9
CATLNSGRNEQFF TGTGCCACCCTAAATAGCGGGAGGAATGAGCAGTTCTTC 13 many TRBJ2-1 TRBD2 TRBV3-1
CASSPTGRGNSPLHF TGTGCCAGCAGCCCCACCGGACGGGGAAATTCACCCCTCCACTTT 15 many TRBJ1-6 NA TRBV3-1
CATSDTDGALNQPQHF TGTGCCACCAGTGACACGGACGGAGCACTCAATCAGCCCCAGCATTTT 16 few TRBJ1-5 NA TRBV24-1
CASSLKRQPQHF TGTGCCAGCAGCCTGAAGAGACAGCCCCAGCATTTT 12 few TRBJ1-5 NA TRBV12-3/TRBV12-4
CASSLDRVSNNEQFF TGTGCCAGCAGCTTAGATAGGGTATCGAACAATGAGCAGTTCTTC 15 many TRBJ2-1 NA TRBV7-6
CASSPKGGQGALETQYF TGTGCCAGCTCCCCCAAGGGAGGACAGGGGGCCCTAGAGACCCAGTACTTC 17 NA TRBJ2-5 TRBD1 TRBV28
CASSLGTGGTPQRF TGTGCCAGCTCACTCGGGACAGGGGGCACGCCCCAGCGTTTT 14 few TRBJ1-5 TRBD1 TRBV18
CASSQDLLNTEAFF TGTGCCAGCAGCCAAGATCTTTTGAACACTGAAGCTTTCTTT 14 many TRBJ1-1 NA TRBV4-2
CASSPTEQETQYF TGTGCCAGCAGCCCTACAGAACAAGAGACCCAGTACTTC 13 NA TRBJ2-5 NA TRBV7-6
CASSGVQGDKQYF TGTGCCAGCTCGGGGGTACAGGGAGATAAGCAGTACTTC 13 few TRBJ2-7 NA TRBV18
CASSLERPNEQFF TGTGCCAGCAGCTTAGAAAGGCCCAATGAGCAGTTCTTC 13 many TRBJ2-1 NA TRBV11-2
CATSTGTDENTIYF TGTGCCACCTCGACCGGGACGGACGAAAACACCATATATTTT 14 few TRBJ1-3 NA TRBV6-1
CSVTIAGVGTGELFF TGCAGCGTGACTATAGCGGGAGTAGGCACCGGGGAGCTGTTTTTT 15 many TRBJ2-2 TRBD2 TRBV29-1
CASSPGQVGDTQYF TGTGCCAGCTCACCAGGGCAGGTGGGAGATACGCAGTATTTT 14 many TRBJ2-3 NA TRBV18